These 22 T cell receptor beta chains were sequenced from one sample in a study of shared clonotypes between healthy human individuals. The naive CD8 population came from CD45RO-negative cells selected for CCR7, without terminally differentiated effector memory CD45RA+ cells. Produced via immunoSEQ multiplex PCR; TCRdb's table is partial and in-frame only. The data contain around 2.1 million clones, roughly 91% of them singletons. The source material was naive CD8+ T cells from PBMCs. Source of these receptors: a man aged 18 to 29 in good health. Some clones in this sample may be carry-over from other donors' samples.

The V and J genes are TRBV28 and TRBJ2-2; tentative D call: TRBD2 (6 bases). Trimming pared 8 bases from V and 7 bases from J, leaving 20 bases between. The CDR3 is 15 residues long. Germline CDR1 MDHEN, CDR2 SYDVKM. CDR3 region: CASVSGDGEIGELFF. The CDR3 DNA is TGTGCCAGCGTATCGGGGGACGGGGAGATCGGGGAGCTGTTTTTT. The full variable domain, its missing parts supplied by reference TRBV28 and TRBJ2-2, is DVKVTQSSRYLVKRTGEKVFLECVQDMDHENMFWYRQDPGLGLRLIYFSYDVKMKEKGDIPEGYSVSREKKERFSLILESASTNQTSMYLCASVSGDGEIGELFFGEGSRLTVL.

In the case of this clone: Other DNA sequences of this sample code for an identical CDR3. The CDR3 region is CSVEEGPTYEQYF. The DNA for the CDR3 is TGCAGCGTTGAAGAGGGTCCGACCTACGAGCAGTACTTC. V and J are TRBV29-1 and TRBJ2-7, with D uncertain. The CDR3 contains 13 residues. V was pared by 0 bases and J by 2 bases, with 8 bases between. Germline CDR1 and CDR2: SQVTM and ANQGSEA.

The count of this clone is one. The V and J genes are TRBV19 and TRBJ2-7; D is perhaps TRBD2 (6 bases). V was trimmed by 1 base and J by 4 bases, leaving 14 bases between them. CDR3 length equals 15 residues. Germline V gives CDR1 LNHDA, CDR2 SQIVND (reference sequence). DNA of the CDR3: TGTGCCAGTAGTATAGTTCCAGGCGGACTATACGAGCAGTACTTC. Amino acids: CASSIVPGGLYEQYF.

The V and J genes are TRBV19 and TRBJ2-2; the match to TRBD2 covers 7 bases. The length of the CDR3 is 14 residues. Germline trimming cut 6 bases from V and 6 bases from J; bases unmatched to any gene: 7. Per the germline V gene, CDR1 is LNHDA and CDR2 is SQIVND (reference sequence). The DNA of the CDR3 is TGTGCCAGTAGATGGGGGGAGGGCCCCGGGGAGCTGTTTTTT. This sequence encodes CASRWGEGPGELFF.

This chain connects TRBV19 to TRBJ1-1, with D possibly being TRBD1 (5 bases). This CDR3 contains 12 residues. Germline CDR1 reads LNHDA; CDR2 reads SQIVND (reference sequence). V was pared by 6 bases and J by 6 bases, with 11 bases between. CDR3 region: CASSPGFPEAFF. The CDR3 region has the DNA TGTGCCAGTAGCCCAGGGTTCCCTGAAGCTTTCTTT.

This chain links TRBV29-1 with TRBJ2-5, with D tentatively TRBD1 (5 bases). CDR3 size: 15 residues. V was pared by 4 bases and J by 4 bases, with 19 bases between. CDR1 and CDR2 from the germline V gene are SQVTM and ANQGSEA. This CDR3 reads CSVVLESGRVETQYF. CDR3 nucleotides: TGCAGCGTTGTCCTGGAGTCGGGCAGGGTAGAGACCCAGTACTTC.

The CDR3 nucleotides read TGTGCCAGCAGTTTAGGACGGACAGGGGAGCGTGATACGCAGTATTTT. It specifies CASSLGRTGERDTQYF. The chain employs TRBV28 and TRBJ2-3, with 9 positions matching TRBD1. The J segment lost 6 bases and the V segment lost 2 bases, leaving 9 bases of the junction unmatched. This CDR3 spans 16 amino acids. Germline loops: CDR1 MDHEN, CDR2 SYDVKM. The full variable domain, rest sourced from reference TRBV28 and TRBJ2-3, is DVKVTQSSRYLVKRTGEKVFLECVQDMDHENMFWYRQDPGLGLRLIYFSYDVKMKEKGDIPEGYSVSREKKERFSLILESASTNQTSMYLCASSLGRTGERDTQYFGPGTRLTVL.

Concerning this clone: Other DNA sequences in this sample translate to the same CDR3. The rearrangement links TRBV28 to TRBJ1-3; D remains unclear. The CDR3 consists of 14 residues. CDR1 is MDHEN, CDR2 SYDVKM, per germline. V lost 3 bases, J lost 0 bases, and 6 bases lay in between. Here the CDR3 DNA reads TGTGCCAGCAGTTTGGTCAGCTCTGGAAACACCATATATTTT. Its translation is CASSLVSSGNTIYF.

In DNA, the CDR3 is TGTGCCAGCGGGACAACGGAGGGCGAGCAGTACTTC. Its protein product is CASGTTEGEQYF. V gene TRBV6-5 combines with J gene TRBJ2-7; tentatively, D is TRBD1 or TRBD2 (6 bases each). This CDR3 is 12 amino acids long. Germline CDR1 reads MNHEY; CDR2 reads SVGAGI. V lost 8 bases and J 6 bases, leaving 14 bases between the germline ends.

The chain links TRBV10-1 to TRBJ1-1, with D possibly matching TRBD1 (6 bases). The CDR3 contains 14 residues. The germline CDR1 and CDR2 sequences are WNHNN and SYGVQD (reference sequence). V was trimmed by 3 bases and J by 4 bases, leaving 12 bases between them. The CDR3 nucleotides are TGCGCCAGCAGTGAAGGGGGTTGGGGCACTGAAGCTTTCTTT. Its translation is CASSEGGWGTEAFF.

The chain uses TRBV5-1 and TRBJ2-1, with D possibly called TRBD1 or TRBD2 (5 bases each). CDR3 length: 12 residues. The V end lost 7 bases, the J end lost 14 bases, and 19 bases lay between the germline ends. Germline loops: CDR1 SGHRS, CDR2 YFSETQ. In DNA, the CDR3 is TGCGCCAGCCGTCAGGTGGGACGACAAGAGTTCTTC. Its translation: CASRQVGRQEFF.

This chain joins TRBV28 and TRBJ1-2; tentative D call: TRBD1 (5 bases). Germline-derived CDR1 and CDR2 are MDHEN and SYDVKM. V gave up 3 bases and J gave up 10 bases, with 12 bases separating them. The CDR3 sequence is 12 residues long. As DNA, the CDR3 is TGTGCCAGCAGTTTCGGGATCGGGGCCTACACCTTC. Translation: CASSFGIGAYTF.

The CDR3 region is CASSPDTPGELFF. The CDR3 DNA follows: TGTGCCAGCAGCCCAGACACCCCCGGGGAGCTGTTTTTT. The chain carries TRBV7-6 and TRBJ2-2; D is unresolved. This CDR3 has 13 amino acids. Looked up from germline, CDR1 is SGHVS and CDR2 is FNYEAQ. V lost 5 bases, J lost 6 bases, and 10 bases lay in between. Variable domain in full (rest from reference TRBV7-6 and TRBJ2-2): GAGVSQSPRYKVTKRGQDVALRCDPISGHVSLYWYRQALGQGPEFLTYFNYEAQQDKSGLPNDRFSAERPEGSISTLTIQRTEQRDSAMYRCASSPDTPGELFFGEGSRLTVL.

This clone was detected once. The chain carries TRBV9 and TRBJ2-5; 9 nucleotides match TRBD1. The CDR3 extends over 16 amino acids. Germline V gene data show CDR1 as SGDLS and CDR2 as YYNGEE. Losses at the gene ends were 4 bases for V and 5 bases for J; bases not matched to a gene: 12. This chain's CDR3 is CASSHATGGWLETQYF. CDR3 sequence (DNA): TGTGCCAGCAGCCACGCAACAGGGGGCTGGTTGGAGACCCAGTACTTC.

This chain links TRBV7-6 with TRBJ2-1; 16 bases map to TRBD2. The CDR3 length is 17 residues. CDR1 is SGHVS, CDR2 FNYEAQ, per germline. V lost 4 bases to trimming and J lost 5 bases; unmatched junction nucleotides: 5. The CDR3 protein is CASSSGTSGRADNEQFF. In DNA, the CDR3 is TGTGCCAGCAGCTCGGGGACTAGCGGGAGGGCAGACAATGAGCAGTTCTTC.

The gene calls are TRBV5-5 and TRBJ2-7; D uncertain. This CDR3 has 12 residues. CDR1 SGHKS and CDR2 YYEKEE come from the germline V gene (reference sequence). The V end was cut by 0 bases, the J end by 5 bases, with 6 bases between. CDR3 protein: CASSLEPHEQYF. In nucleotides, the CDR3 is TGTGCCAGCAGCTTGGAACCCCACGAGCAGTACTTC.

This clone came up once. This chain connects TRBV7-8 to TRBJ1-1; unclear D gene. V was pared by 7 bases and J by 3 bases, with 15 bases between. In germline, CDR1 is SGHVS, CDR2 FQNEAQ. This CDR3 is 14 amino acids long. The CDR3 reads CASKEIGGDTEAFF. CDR3 sequence (DNA): TGTGCCAGCAAGGAGATAGGAGGAGACACTGAAGCTTTCTTT.

A note on this clone: Other nucleotide sequences in the sample specify the same CDR3. This chain's CDR3 is CSVEASGSYNEQFF. Written as DNA, the CDR3 is TGCAGCGTTGAGGCCAGCGGGAGCTACAATGAGCAGTTCTTC. V usage is TRBV29-1 and J usage is TRBJ2-1; 8 bases line up with TRBD2. Germline CDR1 and CDR2: SQVTM and ANQGSEA. Unmatched junction bases numbered 4, after V lost 3 bases and J lost 3 bases. This CDR3 has 14 amino acids.

This clone was observed once. The chain employs TRBV6-5 and TRBJ2-1; the D is unclear. CDR1 MNHEY and CDR2 SVGAGI come from the germline V gene. Trimming stripped 7 bases from V and 5 bases from J, with 9 bases between. This CDR3 contains 12 residues. CDR3 sequence (DNA): TGTGCCAGCACCCATTTAAACAATGAGCAGTTCTTC. Protein sequence: CASTHLNNEQFF.

This clone occurred once. The chain uses TRBV7-9 and TRBJ2-1, with 10 bases lining up with TRBD2. The junction had 11 bases not matched to a gene; V was cut back by 5 bases and J by 1 base. Germline V CDR1 and CDR2: SEHNR, FQNEAQ (reference sequence). This CDR3 spans 18 amino acids. CDR3: CASSRTDEAGGSYNEQFF. In DNA form, the CDR3 reads TGTGCCAGCAGCCGGACTGACGAAGCGGGAGGGTCCTACAATGAGCAGTTCTTC.

The chain couples TRBV6-5 to TRBJ1-1; D possibly corresponds to TRBD1 (5 bases). CDR1 MNHEY and CDR2 SVGAGI come from the germline V gene. Trimming cost V 2 bases and J 6 bases, with 7 bases left between them. The CDR3 loop spans 12 amino acids. The CDR3 spells CASSYSRAEAFF. DNA of the CDR3: TGTGCCAGCAGTTACAGCAGGGCTGAAGCTTTCTTT.

The chain uses TRBV9 and TRBJ2-5; weak D call: TRBD2 (6 bases). The germline V gene has CDR1 SGDLS and CDR2 YYNGEE. V lost 0 bases and J lost 0, with 9 bases in between. This CDR3 spans 15 amino acids. The CDR3 loop is CASSVEGRYQETQYF. The CDR3 nucleotides are TGTGCCAGCAGCGTAGAGGGGAGGTACCAAGAGACCCAGTACTTC.